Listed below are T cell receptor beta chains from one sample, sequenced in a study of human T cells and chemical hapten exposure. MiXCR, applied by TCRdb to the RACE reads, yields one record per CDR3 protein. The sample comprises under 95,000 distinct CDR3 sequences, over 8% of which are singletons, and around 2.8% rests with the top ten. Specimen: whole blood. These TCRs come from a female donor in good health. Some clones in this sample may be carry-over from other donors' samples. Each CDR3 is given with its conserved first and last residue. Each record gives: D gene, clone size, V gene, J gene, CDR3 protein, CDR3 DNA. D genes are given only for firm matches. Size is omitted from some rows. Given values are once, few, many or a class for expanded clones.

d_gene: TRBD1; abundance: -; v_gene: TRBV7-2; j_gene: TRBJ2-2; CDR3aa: CASSLGGRAGGETGELFF; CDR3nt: TGTGCCAGCAGCTTAGGTGGTCGGGCAGGGGGCGAGACCGGGGAGCTGTTTTTT
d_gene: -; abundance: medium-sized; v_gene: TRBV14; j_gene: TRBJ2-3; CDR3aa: CASSFLVGASSTDTQYF; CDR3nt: TGTGCCAGCAGCTTCCTCGTCGGGGCCTCTAGCACAGATACGCAGTATTTT
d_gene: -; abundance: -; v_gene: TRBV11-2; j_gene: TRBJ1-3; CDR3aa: CASSLEMGPSGNTIYF; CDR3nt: TGTGCCAGCAGCTTGGAGATGGGTCCCTCTGGAAACACCATATATTTT
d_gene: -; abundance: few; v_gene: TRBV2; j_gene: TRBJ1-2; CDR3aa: CASSESQRVYTF; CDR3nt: TGTGCCAGCAGTGAGAGTCAAAGGGTCTACACCTTC
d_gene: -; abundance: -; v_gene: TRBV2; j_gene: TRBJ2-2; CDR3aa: CASSDGLRKNTGELFF; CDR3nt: TGTGCCAGCAGTGATGGTCTCCGAAAGAACACCGGGGAGCTGTTTTTT
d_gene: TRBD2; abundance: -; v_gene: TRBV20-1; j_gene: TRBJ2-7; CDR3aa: CSATGTSAYYEQYF; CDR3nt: TGCAGTGCTACCGGGACTAGCGCATACTACGAGCAGTACTTC
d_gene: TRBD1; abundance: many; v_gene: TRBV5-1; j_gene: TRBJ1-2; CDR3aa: CASSSSSGTGDGYTF; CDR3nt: TGCGCCAGCAGCTCCTCTTCCGGGACAGGTGATGGCTACACCTTC
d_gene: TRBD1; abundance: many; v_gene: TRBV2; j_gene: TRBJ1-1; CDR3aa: CASTARQGVAGTEAFF; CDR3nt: TGTGCCAGCACTGCCAGACAGGGCGTAGCAGGGACTGAAGCTTTCTTT
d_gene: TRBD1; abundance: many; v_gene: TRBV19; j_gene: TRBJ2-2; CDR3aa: CASSNDPPGQGASGELFF; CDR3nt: TGTGCCAGTAGTAATGATCCCCCGGGACAGGGGGCGTCCGGGGAGCTGTTTTTT
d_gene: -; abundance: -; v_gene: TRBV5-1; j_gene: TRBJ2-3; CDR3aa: CASSQGGLDTQYF; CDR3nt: TGCGCCAGCAGCCAGGGGGGACTAGATACGCAGTATTTT
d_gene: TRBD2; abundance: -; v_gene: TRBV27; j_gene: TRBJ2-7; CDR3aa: CASSFSAGGTYEQYF; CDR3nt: TGTGCCAGCAGTTTCTCGGCGGGAGGAACCTACGAGCAGTACTTC
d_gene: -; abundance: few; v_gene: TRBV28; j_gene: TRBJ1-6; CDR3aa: CASSPPWGATYNSPLHF; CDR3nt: TGTGCCAGCAGCCCGCCGTGGGGCGCAACCTATAATTCACCCCTCCACTTT
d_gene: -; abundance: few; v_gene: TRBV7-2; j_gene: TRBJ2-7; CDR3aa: CASSSRPNYEQYF; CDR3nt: TGTGCCAGCAGCTCTAGACCGAACTACGAGCAGTACTTC
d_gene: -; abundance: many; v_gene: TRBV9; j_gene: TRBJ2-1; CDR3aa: CASSVSGSSYNEQFF; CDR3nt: TGTGCCAGCAGTGTTAGCGGTAGCTCCTACAATGAGCAGTTCTTC
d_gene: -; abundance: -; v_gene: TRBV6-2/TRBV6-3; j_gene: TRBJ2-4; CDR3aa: CASRVTSTKLAKNIQYF; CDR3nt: TGTGCCAGCAGAGTTACATCGACCAAACTAGCCAAAAACATTCAGTACTTC
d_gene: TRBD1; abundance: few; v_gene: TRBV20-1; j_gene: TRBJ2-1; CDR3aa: CSARPGTGDSYNEQFF; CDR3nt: TGCAGTGCTCGTCCCGGGACAGGGGACTCCTACAATGAGCAGTTCTTC
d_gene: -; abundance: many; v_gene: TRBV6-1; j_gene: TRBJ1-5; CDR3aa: CASSESDNQPQHF; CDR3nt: TGTGCCAGCAGTGAATCAGACAATCAGCCCCAGCATTTT
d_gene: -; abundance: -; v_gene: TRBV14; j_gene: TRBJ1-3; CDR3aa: CASSQDAQGSHRNTIYF; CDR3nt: TGTGCCAGCAGCCAAGATGCCCAGGGGAGTCATCGGAACACCATATATTTT
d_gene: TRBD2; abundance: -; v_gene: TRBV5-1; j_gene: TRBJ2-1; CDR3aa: CASSLGTSGIFYNEQFF; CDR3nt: TGCGCCAGCAGCCTAGGGACTAGCGGGATATTCTACAATGAGCAGTTCTTC
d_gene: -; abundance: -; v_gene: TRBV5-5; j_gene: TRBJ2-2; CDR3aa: CASSFGGHTGELFF; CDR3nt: TGTGCCAGCAGCTTCGGGGGGCACACCGGGGAGCTGTTTTTT
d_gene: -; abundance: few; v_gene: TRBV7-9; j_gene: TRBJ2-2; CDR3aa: CASSFIRGTGELLF; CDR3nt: TGTGCCAGCAGCTTCATCAGGGGAACCGGGGAGCTGCTTTTT
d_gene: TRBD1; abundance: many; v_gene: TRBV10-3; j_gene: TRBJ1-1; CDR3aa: CAIRPGQGLNTEAFF; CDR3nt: TGTGCCATCAGGCCGGGACAGGGGTTGAACACTGAAGCTTTCTTT
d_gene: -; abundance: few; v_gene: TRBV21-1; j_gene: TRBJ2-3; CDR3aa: CASSRRLASSTDTQYF; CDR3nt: TGTGCCAGCAGCCGGAGACTAGCATCTAGCACAGATACGCAGTATTTT
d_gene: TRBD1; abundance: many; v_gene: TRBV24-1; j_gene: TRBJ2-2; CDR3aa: CATSDGTGETGELFF; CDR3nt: TGTGCCACCAGTGACGGGACAGGCGAAACCGGGGAGCTGTTTTTT
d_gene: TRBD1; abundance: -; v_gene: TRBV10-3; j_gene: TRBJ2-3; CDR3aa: CAISESRDRGFSTDTQYF; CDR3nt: TGTGCCATCAGTGAGTCCCGGGACAGGGGATTTAGCACAGATACGCAGTATTTT
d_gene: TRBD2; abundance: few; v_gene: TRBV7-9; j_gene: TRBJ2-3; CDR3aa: CASRSLAGVRTDTQYF; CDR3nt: TGTGCCAGCAGATCCCTAGCGGGAGTTCGCACAGATACGCAGTATTTT
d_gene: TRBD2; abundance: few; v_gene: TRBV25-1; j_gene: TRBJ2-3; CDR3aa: CATRAGVGDTQYF; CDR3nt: TGTGCCACTAGAGCGGGAGTTGGAGATACGCAGTATTTT
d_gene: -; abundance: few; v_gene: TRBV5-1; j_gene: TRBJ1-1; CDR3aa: CASSLASGYNTEAFF; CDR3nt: TGCGCCAGCAGCTTGGCATCAGGGTATAACACTGAAGCTTTCTTT
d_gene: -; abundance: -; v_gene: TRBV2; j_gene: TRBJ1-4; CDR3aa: CASSEAGRKNEKLFF; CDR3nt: TGTGCCAGCAGTGAAGCGGGCAGGAAGAATGAAAAACTGTTTTTT
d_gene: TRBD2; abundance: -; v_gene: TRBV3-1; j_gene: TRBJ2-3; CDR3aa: CASSQGLASGGTSTDTQYF; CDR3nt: TGTGCCAGCAGCCAAGGATTGGCTAGCGGGGGAACTAGCACAGATACGCAGTATTTT
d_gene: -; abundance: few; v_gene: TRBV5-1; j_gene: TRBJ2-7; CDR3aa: CASSLEVSTYEQYF; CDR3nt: TGCGCCAGCAGCTTGGAAGTCAGTACCTACGAGCAGTACTTC
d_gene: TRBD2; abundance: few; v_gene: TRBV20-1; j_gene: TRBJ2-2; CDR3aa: CSASGLAGTTGELFF; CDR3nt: TGCAGTGCTAGCGGACTAGCGGGGACCACCGGGGAGCTGTTTTTT
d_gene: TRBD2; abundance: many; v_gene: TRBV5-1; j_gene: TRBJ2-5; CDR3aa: CASSSGGGLAAETQYF; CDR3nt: TGCGCCAGCAGCTCTGGAGGGGGACTAGCAGCAGAGACCCAGTACTTC
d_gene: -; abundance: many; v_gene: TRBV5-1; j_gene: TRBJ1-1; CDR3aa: CASSSQPAQLNTEAFF; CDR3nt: TGCGCCAGCAGCTCGCAACCTGCTCAGCTGAACACTGAAGCTTTCTTT
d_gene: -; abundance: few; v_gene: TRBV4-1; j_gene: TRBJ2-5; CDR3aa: CASSQDRTAQETQYF; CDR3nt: TGCGCCAGCAGCCAAGATCGGACAGCCCAAGAGACCCAGTACTTC
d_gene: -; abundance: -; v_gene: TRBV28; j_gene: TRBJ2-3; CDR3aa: CASSFTDSTDTQYF; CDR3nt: TGTGCCAGCAGTTTCACAGACAGCACAGATACGCAGTATTTT
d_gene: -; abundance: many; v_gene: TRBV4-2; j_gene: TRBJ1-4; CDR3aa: CASSQVVRDEKLFF; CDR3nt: TGTGCCAGCAGCCAAGTGGTCAGGGATGAAAAACTGTTTTTT
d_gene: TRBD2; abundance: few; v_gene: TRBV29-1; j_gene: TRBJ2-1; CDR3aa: CSVEGGLAANNEQFF; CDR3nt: TGCAGCGTTGAAGGGGGACTAGCGGCGAACAATGAGCAGTTCTTC
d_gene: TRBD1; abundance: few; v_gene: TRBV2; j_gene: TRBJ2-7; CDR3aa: CASSRSRQGALNEQYF; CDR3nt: TGTGCCAGCAGTAGATCCCGACAGGGGGCTCTAAACGAGCAGTACTTC
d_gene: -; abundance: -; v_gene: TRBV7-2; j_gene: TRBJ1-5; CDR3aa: CASSPQGLTQPQHF; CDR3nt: TGTGCCAGCAGCCCCCAGGGTCTGACTCAGCCCCAGCATTTT
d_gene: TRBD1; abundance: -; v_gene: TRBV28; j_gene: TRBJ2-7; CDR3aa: CASKDRELPYEQYF; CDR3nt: TGTGCCAGTAAAGACAGGGAACTACCCTACGAGCAGTACTTC
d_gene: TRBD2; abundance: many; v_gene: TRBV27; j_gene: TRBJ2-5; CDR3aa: CASSLGQRRTSGRAQETQYF; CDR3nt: TGTGCCAGCAGTTTGGGACAGCGAAGGACTAGCGGGAGGGCGCAAGAGACCCAGTACTTC
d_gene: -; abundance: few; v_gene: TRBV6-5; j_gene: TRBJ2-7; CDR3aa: CASSYSDSAEQYF; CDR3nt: TGTGCCAGCAGTTACTCAGACAGCGCCGAGCAGTACTTC
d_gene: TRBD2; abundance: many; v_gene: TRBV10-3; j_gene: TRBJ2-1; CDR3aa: CAISDGLAGDEQFF; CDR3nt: TGTGCCATCAGTGATGGACTAGCTGGCGATGAGCAGTTCTTC
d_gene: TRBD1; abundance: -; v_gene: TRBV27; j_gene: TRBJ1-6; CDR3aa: CASSSWDRVGNSPLHF; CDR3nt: TGTGCCAGCAGTTCATGGGACAGGGTCGGAAATTCACCCCTCCACTTT
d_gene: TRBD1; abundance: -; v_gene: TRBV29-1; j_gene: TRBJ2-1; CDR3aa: CSVPDRAEQFF; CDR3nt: TGCAGCGTCCCCGACAGGGCGGAGCAGTTCTTC
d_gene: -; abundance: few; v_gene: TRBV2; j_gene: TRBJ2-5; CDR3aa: CASSENGIVGETQYF; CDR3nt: TGTGCCAGCAGTGAAAACGGCATAGTGGGAGAGACCCAGTACTTC
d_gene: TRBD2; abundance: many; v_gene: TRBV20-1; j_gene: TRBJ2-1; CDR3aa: CSARDLLAAEQFF; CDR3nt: TGCAGTGCTAGAGATCTACTAGCGGCTGAGCAGTTCTTC
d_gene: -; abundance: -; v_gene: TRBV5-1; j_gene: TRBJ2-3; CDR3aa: CASSARDNSLGTDTQYF; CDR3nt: TGCGCCAGCAGCGCGAGGGACAATTCCCTCGGCACAGATACGCAGTATTTT